This T cell receptor (beta chain) emerged from a study of graft-versus-host responses after intestinal transplantation. Study background: Multivisceral, liver-intestinal, or isolated intestinal grafts went to recipients. The whole recipient group had anti-thymocyte globulin induction followed by tacrolimus and steroids for roughly three years.

This clone was seen once. Its antigen is unknown. This CDR3 has 15 residues. Trimming took 0 bases from V and 6 from J, leaving 14 bases between them. CDR1 and CDR2 from the germline V gene are LNHDA and SQIVND (reference sequence). Study results and caveats: Circulating GvH clones peaking coincided with falling HvG clones soon after transplant. Within the allografts of patients who had graft-donor T cell macrochimerism, graft-versus-host to host-versus-graft clonal ratios were high.

Clones were read by immunoSEQ multiplex PCR, and TCRdb kept only the in-frame ones, dropping some. The sample lists approximately 12,000 clones, around 83% occurring once. The TCR originated in a human patient who received an intestinal transplant, so some T cells may come from the graft donor. The material sequenced was PBMCs, taken about 130 days after transplant. The chain combines TRBV19 with TRBJ1-2; D remains ambiguous. The CDR3 DNA follows: TGTGCCAGTAGTATAGATGGTCTTCTCGGGGATGGCTACACCTTC. It is translated as CASSIDGLLGDGYTF.